This passage covers 32 T cell receptor beta chains from one sample sequenced in a study of cytomegalovirus exposure and HLA in healthy donors. The PCR had 60 Vbeta and 13 Jbeta primers. Repertoires were generated with immunoSEQ multiplex PCR, while TCRdb's copy carries only in-frame clones and drops some. The table lists about 200,000 clones, approximately 12% of them singletons. Sequencing was done on a sample of PBMCs. These receptors originate from a man in his fifties or sixties in good health and CMV-seropositive.

The chain recombines TRBV9 with TRBJ2-5; D gene uncertain. The germline CDR1 and CDR2 sequences are SGDLS and YYNGEE. This CDR3 comprises 13 residues. The germline V and J ends were trimmed by 3 bases and 5 bases, with 11 bases remaining between them. Here the CDR3 DNA reads TGTGCCAGCAGCGCGTCGTTCCGGGAGACCCAGTACTTC. Its translation: CASSASFRETQYF.

This clone was counted a few times. The chain uses TRBV6-4 and TRBJ1-2, with unresolved D. V lost 5 bases and J 3 bases, leaving 13 bases between the germline ends. The CDR3 extends over 14 amino acids. In germline, CDR1 is MRHNA, CDR2 SNTAGT. The DNA of the CDR3 is TGTGCCAGCAGTTTGGAACTCGGGGACTATGGCTACACCTTC. It translates to CASSLELGDYGYTF.

There are a few counts of this clone. At one of its ends the junction is not consistent with the germline gene, which may arise from a read error. The gene calls are TRBV7-2 and TRBJ2-5; TRBD2 might be the D (6 bases). Germline V gives CDR1 SGHTA, CDR2 FQGNSA. The CDR3 is 13 amino acids. The CDR3 reads CASSLGLQGTQYF. Written as DNA, the CDR3 is TGTGCCAGCAGCCTGGGACTTCAAGGGACCCAGTACTTC.

The V call is TRBV19, the J call TRBJ2-1; D remains ambiguous. V was shortened by 7 bases and J by 5 bases, with 9 bases between the two germline ends. The CDR3 has 12 amino acids. Looked up from germline, CDR1 is LNHDA and CDR2 is SQIVND (reference sequence). CDR3 bases: TGTGCCAGTATAGGAGTGAACAATGAGCAGTTCTTC. Residues: CASIGVNNEQFF.

This chain uses TRBV4-1 with TRBJ1-5; 12 bases agree with TRBD1. The CDR3 length is 17 residues. Trimming at V came to 4 bases and at J to 5 bases, leaving 9 bases not matched to a gene. The germline CDR1 and CDR2 sequences are MGHRA and YSYEKL. CDR3 sequence (DNA): TGCGCCAGCAGCCGTCAACCGGGACAGGGGGCAGATCAGCCCCAGCATTTT. This gives the protein CASSRQPGQGADQPQHF.

This clone appeared a few times. The chain combines TRBV6-4 with TRBJ2-7, with D possibly being TRBD1 (5 bases). V lost 0 bases and J 4 bases, leaving 10 bases between the germline ends. Germline assignment: CDR1 MRHNA and CDR2 SNTAGT. The CDR3 contains 14 residues. Here the CDR3 reads CASSDSSGRYEQYV. The DNA of the CDR3 is TGTGCCAGCAGTGACTCTTCAGGGCGGTACGAGCAGTACGTC.

This clone came up a few times. The CDR3 spells CASSGRQGTNTGELFF. In DNA form, the CDR3 reads TGTGCCAGCAGTGGTAGACAGGGTACGAACACCGGGGAGCTGTTTTTT. The chain uses TRBV25-1 and TRBJ2-2; 7 bases match TRBD1. Trimming cost V 4 bases and J 0 bases; bases outside gene matches: 5. CDR1 and CDR2 from the germline V gene are MGHDK and SYGVNS. The CDR3 length is 16 residues.

In this sample, this clone turned up a few times. V is TRBV7-9 and J is TRBJ2-3, with TRBD2 identical over 10 bases. V trimming: 5 bases; J trimming: 2 bases; junction bases outside the gene matches: 7. This CDR3 contains 16 residues. Germline V gene lookup returns CDR1 SEHNR and CDR2 FQNEAQ (reference sequence). The CDR3 region has the DNA TGTGCCAGCAGCCGAACAGCGGGGGGGCTCACAGATACGCAGTATTTT. It codes for CASSRTAGGLTDTQYF.

The chain is built from TRBV7-9 and TRBJ2-5; tentatively, D is TRBD2 (7 bases). Trimming pared 5 bases from V and 1 base from J, leaving 14 bases between. Germline V CDR1 and CDR2: SEHNR, FQNEAQ (reference sequence). The CDR3 runs 15 residues. Here the CDR3 reads CASSPRGALQETQYF. In nucleotides, the CDR3 is TGTGCCAGCAGCCCCCGGGGGGCCCTCCAAGAGACCCAGTACTTC.

This clone was recorded only once. Sequence at one end of the junction differs from germline and may be a read error. The chain recombines TRBV7-9 with TRBJ1-1, with unresolved D. This CDR3 region has 12 residues. The germline gives CDR1 SEHNR, CDR2 FQNEAQ (reference sequence). The chain's CDR3 is CASSRRNPEAFF. The CDR3 region has the DNA TGTGCCAGCAGCCGCAGGAACCCTGAAGCTTTCTTT. Full variable domain (missing parts from reference TRBV7-9 and TRBJ1-1): DTGVSQNPRHKITKRGQNVTFRCDPISEHNRLYWYRQTLGQGPEFLTYFQNEAQLEKSRLLSDRFSAERPKGSFSTLEIQRTEQGDSAMYLCASSRRNPEAFFGQGTRLTVV.

This clone was observed a few times. V usage is TRBV5-1 and J usage is TRBJ2-1, with 7 bases matching TRBD1. V lost 0 bases, J lost 4 bases, and 4 bases stayed unmatched. From germline, CDR1 is SGHRS and CDR2 YFSETQ. This CDR3 is built from 15 residues. The CDR3 nucleotides read TGCGCCAGCAGCTTGGTACAGGGGCGTTACAATGAGCAGTTCTTC. Its translation: CASSLVQGRYNEQFF. Full variable domain (remainder filled in from reference TRBV5-1 and TRBJ2-1): KAGVTQTPRYLIKTRGQQVTLSCSPISGHRSVSWYQQTPGQGLQFLFEYFSETQRNKGNFPGRFSGRQFSNSRSEMNVSTLELGDSALYLCASSLVQGRYNEQFFGPGTRLTVL.

This chain uses TRBV4-2 with TRBJ2-5, with 10 bases lining up with TRBD2. The CDR3 length is 17 residues. The V gene end was trimmed by 1 base and the J gene end by 4 bases; junction bases not matched to a gene: 9. Per germline, CDR1 LGHNA and CDR2 YNFKEQ. CDR3 in DNA: TGTGCCAGCAGCCAAGGGACTAGCGGAACCCTTGGAGAGACCCAGTACTTC. It codes for CASSQGTSGTLGETQYF.

This clone was seen a handful of times. The chain is built from TRBV28 and TRBJ2-7; a possible D gene is TRBD2 (6 bases). The CDR3 contains 17 residues. The germline V gene has CDR1 MDHEN and CDR2 SYDVKM. V lost 4 bases and J 0 bases, leaving 19 bases between the germline ends. The CDR3, as DNA: TGTGCCAGCAGTTCTAGTTCGGTGGCGGGGAGCTCCTACGAGCAGTACGTC. Protein product: CASSSSSVAGSSYEQYV.

The CDR3 nucleotides are TGTGCGGAGGGACAGGGTGGGGGGGGACAGCCCCAGCATTTT. It translates to CAEGQGGGGQPQHF. The chain joins TRBV6-6 to TRBJ1-5; 9 bases map to TRBD1. This CDR3 is 14 amino acids long. Germline values: CDR1 MNHNY, CDR2 SVGAGI (reference sequence).

Only a few counts were recorded for this clone. This chain uses TRBV11-2 with TRBJ2-3; 11 bases are a match to TRBD1. Germline V gene lookup returns CDR1 SGHAT and CDR2 FQNNGV. The CDR3 contains 14 residues. V shed 7 bases and J 9 bases; nucleotides not matched to a gene: 9. Written as DNA, the CDR3 is TGTGCCAGCAATAGGGGGGACAGGGGGAACACGCAGTATTTT. It encodes CASNRGDRGNTQYF. The full variable domain, with the rest looked up from reference TRBV11-2 and TRBJ2-3, is EAGVAQSPRYKIIEKRQSVAFWCNPISGHATLYWYQQILGQGPKLLIQFQNNGVVDDSQLPKDRFSAERLKGVDSTLKIQPAKLEDSAVYLCASNRGDRGNTQYFGPGTRLTVL.

This chain links TRBV19 with TRBJ2-2; 8 bases align to TRBD1. The CDR3 is 14 amino acids. With V trimmed by 4 bases and J by 4 bases, 2 bases remained unmatched. CDR1 is LNHDA, CDR2 SQIVND, per germline (reference sequence). The DNA of the CDR3 is TGTGCCAGTAGTAAAACAGGGGGCACCGGGGAGCTGTTTTTT. Translating it yields CASSKTGGTGELFF.

The V and J genes are TRBV11-2 and TRBJ2-2, with TRBD2 identical over 13 bases. The length of the CDR3 is 16 residues. V gave up 5 bases and J gave up 8 bases; unmatched junction bases: 8. Per germline, CDR1 SGHAT and CDR2 FQNNGV. CDR3 nucleotide sequence: TGTGCCAGCAGCACCTCGGGACTAGCGGGGAGGGGGGAGCTGTTTTTT. Its translation: CASSTSGLAGRGELFF.

This clone appeared a few times. The chain has TRBV5-4 and TRBJ1-3; D is unclear. CDR3 length: 15 residues. The germline gives CDR1 SGHNT, CDR2 YYREEE (reference sequence). V lost 1 base and J lost 0, with 8 bases in between. CDR3 protein: CASSLRSGSGNTIYF. The CDR3 coding sequence is TGTGCCAGCAGCTTGCGGTCAGGCTCTGGAAACACCATATATTTT.

The chain recombines TRBV29-1 with TRBJ2-1; 9 positions agree with TRBD2. Germline CDR1 is SQVTM and CDR2 is ANQGSEA. There are 14 residues in the CDR3. Unmatched junction bases numbered 9, after V lost 5 bases and J lost 7 bases. The CDR3 bases are TGCAGCGTTCTTAGCGGGGGCCTCGGAAATGAGCAGTTCTTC. This sequence encodes CSVLSGGLGNEQFF.

V usage is TRBV7-9 and J usage is TRBJ2-1, with 9 bases that match TRBD1. The CDR3 runs to 15 residues. Germline V gene data show CDR1 as SEHNR and CDR2 as FQNEAQ (reference sequence). V trimming: 5 bases; J trimming: 7 bases; junction bases outside the gene matches: 9. The CDR3 spells CASSPRTGAVNEQFF. CDR3 in DNA: TGTGCCAGCAGCCCGCGGACAGGGGCGGTAAATGAGCAGTTCTTC.

The rearrangement uses TRBV9 and TRBJ2-7; 8 bases line up with TRBD2. The CDR3 runs to 14 residues. Germline assignment: CDR1 SGDLS and CDR2 YYNGEE. V shed 2 bases and J 0 bases; nucleotides not matched to a gene: 1. The CDR3 here is CASSVTSGSYEQYF. CDR3 nucleotides: TGTGCCAGCAGCGTCACTAGCGGCTCCTACGAGCAGTACTTC.

This clone was recorded a few times. The rearrangement joins TRBV2 to TRBJ1-2; 8 positions match TRBD1. Germline V lookup: CDR1 SNHLY, CDR2 FYNNEI. This CDR3 spans 15 amino acids. V dropped 5 bases and J dropped 2; count of bases not matched to a gene: 7. DNA of the CDR3: TGTGCCAGCAGTTCCGGGACAGGATGGAACTATGGCTACACCTTC. It encodes CASSSGTGWNYGYTF.

Concerning this clone itself: One end of the junction does not line up with germline, which may come from a read error. The V gene is TRBV5-8, the J gene TRBJ2-1; D is uncertain. The CDR3 sequence is 13 residues long. Germline values: CDR1 SGHTS, CDR2 YDEGEE. The CDR3 spells CITVGLSYNEQFF. The CDR3 DNA is TGCATAACAGTGGGCCTCTCCTACAATGAGCAGTTCTTC.

The V and J genes are TRBV6-5 and TRBJ1-4; D is possibly TRBD1 (5 bases). Trimming left V 0 bases short and J 8 bases short, with 13 bases between. The CDR3 is made up of 15 amino acids. The germline V gene has CDR1 MNHEY and CDR2 SVGAGI. The CDR3, as DNA: TGTGCCAGCAGTTACTCCAAAGGGGCCGGGGAAAAACTGTTTTTT. Its protein product is CASSYSKGAGEKLFF.

J is TRBJ2-3 and V is TRBV5-4; 10 bases are a match to TRBD1. After removal of 7 bases from V and 5 bases from J, the junction contained 7 bases not matched to a gene. The CDR3 runs to 14 residues. CDR1 is SGHNT, CDR2 YYREEE, per germline (reference sequence). The CDR3 is CASAEGTGVDTQYF. The CDR3 DNA is TGTGCCAGCGCCGAGGGGACAGGGGTAGATACGCAGTATTTT.

This clone occurred a few times. The J gene is TRBJ2-3, the V gene TRBV7-9; tentatively, D is TRBD2 (6 bases). V shed 10 bases and J shed 6 bases, with 23 bases lying between them. Per the germline V gene, CDR1 is SEHNR and CDR2 is FQNEAQ (reference sequence). The length of the CDR3 is 15 residues. CDR3 amino acids: CAIPPRAGPGDTQYF. For the CDR3, the DNA is TGTGCCATTCCCCCGCGGGCGGGGCCTGGGGATACGCAGTATTTT.

CDR3 nucleotides: TGTGCCAGCAGAGAGGGGCTAGCGGGGGGTGAGCAGTTCTTC. Translation gives CASREGLAGGEQFF. This chain joins TRBV19 and TRBJ2-1, with 11 bases fitting TRBD2. Germline V gene data show CDR1 as LNHDA and CDR2 as SQIVND (reference sequence). The CDR3 is 14 amino acids. With 9 bases clipped from V and 9 bases from J, the junction kept 10 bases outside the gene matches.

This clone was observed a few times. Other DNA sequences in the same sample also yield this CDR3. The chain carries TRBV5-1 and TRBJ2-1, with D perhaps matching TRBD2 (5 bases). Looked up from germline, CDR1 is SGHRS and CDR2 is YFSETQ. The CDR3 is 14 amino acids. Trimming took 4 bases from V and 4 from J, leaving 12 bases between them. The CDR3 region is CASSLAGAYNEQFF. DNA for the CDR3: TGCGCCAGCAGCCTGGCGGGTGCTTACAATGAGCAGTTCTTC.

The chain links TRBV5-1 to TRBJ1-2; D is uncertain. V shed 0 bases and J shed 0 bases, with 6 bases lying between them. The CDR3 runs to 14 residues. The germline V gene has CDR1 SGHRS and CDR2 YFSETQ. In DNA, the CDR3 is TGCGCCAGCAGCTTGGACAGTACTAACTATGGCTACACCTTC. It specifies CASSLDSTNYGYTF.

The rearrangement uses TRBV4-1 and TRBJ1-1, with unresolved D. The CDR3 loop spans 13 amino acids. Trimming removed 5 bases at V and 2 bases at J, with 9 bases between. The germline CDR1 and CDR2 sequences are MGHRA and YSYEKL. In DNA form, the CDR3 reads TGCGCCAGCAGCACTCTGATCAACACTGAAGCTTTCTTT. This sequence encodes CASSTLINTEAFF.

This clone appeared a few times. The CDR3 coding sequence is TGCGCCAGCAGCCAAGGTGACAGGGAGGTTGAGCAGTTCTTC. Translation gives CASSQGDREVEQFF. The rearrangement uses TRBV4-3 and TRBJ2-1; D possibly corresponds to TRBD1 (7 bases). Germline V gives CDR1 LGHNA, CDR2 YSLEER. The CDR3 is made up of 14 amino acids. Trimming removed 1 base from V and 9 bases from J, with 13 bases in between.

This rearrangement joins TRBV5-4 to TRBJ2-3, with 12 positions matching TRBD2. Trimming removed 5 bases from V and 3 bases from J; junction bases left unmatched: 7. Germline lookup yields CDR1 SGHNT and CDR2 YYREEE (reference sequence). The CDR3 sequence is 16 residues long. The CDR3 spells CASRSSGGARTDTQYF. Written as DNA, the CDR3 is TGTGCCAGCAGGTCTAGCGGGGGGGCCAGGACAGATACGCAGTATTTT.